Described below is a single TCR beta chain sequence and its context. This sample is drawn from a study of identical twins. The CDR3 is 13 amino acids. Per the germline V gene, CDR1 is MNHNS and CDR2 is SASEGT. V trimming: 6 bases; J trimming: 4 bases; junction bases outside the gene matches: 5. A template switching step contributed a universal primer site, while unique molecular identifiers were present in the cDNA. MiXCR was run by TCRdb on the 5' RACE reads, yielding one entry per CDR3 protein. In the table there are 600,000 to 800,000 distinct CDR3 sequences, approximately 21% of which are singletons. The sample was also reused in another study, on T cells expressing NK-cell markers. Per that paper: Sorting was limited to alpha-beta TCR-expressing T cells with an anti-gamma-delta TCR antibody in several experiments. In a group of roughly 6 donors, dominant NKG2C+ clonotypes represented 1.0-7.0% of CD8+ T cells. Whether the expanded NKG2C+ T cell clones recognized HCMV remained unclear.

The rearrangement links TRBV6-1 to TRBJ1-2; 7 bases fit TRBD1. The source material was PBMCs. This TCR derives from a woman younger than 35 in good health. The CDR3 protein is CASSHRGSYGYTF. The DNA of the CDR3 is TGTGCCAGCAGCCACAGGGGCTCCTATGGCTACACCTTC.